The present entry profiles one TCR beta chain with its context. Its binding antigen is unknown. No base quality information exists; no much larger clone differs at one position. For deep sequencing of PBMC libraries, mostly 400 to 550 ng of input genomic DNA was used, and six replicates were run per sample. The immunoSEQ hsTCRbeta kit was used to prepare TCRbeta libraries according to the manufacturer's instructions. Sequencing of the completed libraries took place using an Illumina NovaSeq 6000 S4 flow cell after they had been pooled to about 3 nM. In the paper's pipeline: The immunoSEQ Analyzer handled quality control and preprocessing of the raw data. The analysis was limited to productive rearrangements, and each clonotype was defined by a unique CDR3 amino acid sequence. Repertoire clonality was estimated as the Gini-Simpson index, which was calculated using the R package tcR. Student's t test was used to compare Gini indices, while Pearson correlation assessed associations with tumor size change. Not all clones reach the TCRdb copy of this immuneACCESS table, which keeps in-frame sequences only. Checked studies attribute under half of the gap to unresolved V genes and leave the rest unexplained. The D gene and trimming were derived from the DNA, and the V and J assignments and clone size from that table. The sample contains about 14,000 clones, about 64% of them found a single time. 2% to 3% of the sample lies in the top ten.

This entry belongs to a study of neoadjuvant anti-PD-1 for oral cavity cancer (dated by TCRdb to about 2021). Describing the broader study: Patients mostly received three to four biweekly doses of nivolumab at 3 mg/kg before curative-intent surgical resection. The parent correlative cohort had 12 to 13 patients and a response rate of 30% to 35%. Patients without progression received a fourth nivolumab dose around day 43 and underwent definitive surgical resection on days 50-56. Under RECIST 1.1, patients with complete response, partial response or stable disease were classed as responders, and patients with progression were classed as non-responders.

Findings and caveats that apply to the study as a whole: Higher pretreatment blood Treg/Th17 ratios correlated with both higher pretreatment blood TCRbeta clonality and lower post-treatment tumor TCRbeta clonality. The TCR analyses had only a few patients in each response group, and the authors called for validation in larger cohorts. After neoadjuvant nivolumab, T cell clonality (Gini index) in PBMCs was significantly higher in non-responders than in responders.

This specimen's time point label, interpreted: before neoadjuvant nivolumab. Patients had been newly diagnosed with stage II-IVA oral cavity squamous cell carcinoma, and no prior systemic or radiation treatment had been given to the patients. Everyone in the cohort had locally advanced, HPV-negative oral cavity squamous cell carcinoma. Peripheral blood mononuclear cells were analyzed directly, without maintenance or expansion in culture. The samples were obtained from a longitudinal correlative study of a single-arm phase II trial testing neoadjuvant nivolumab in oral cavity squamous cell carcinoma. Subject-matched pre- and post-treatment PBMCs and tumors from three responders and three non-responders were subjected to genomic DNA-based TCRbeta sequencing. Peripheral blood mononuclear cells were collected before nivolumab treatment and were collected again after treatment, at the time of surgery. The Maxwell RSC DNA from Cells kit was used to extract genomic DNA from PBMCs.

The specimen comprised PBMCs, sampled before nivolumab (anti-PD-1) treatment. The source of this sequence is a person aged 35 to 85 with oral cavity squamous cell carcinoma.

The CDR3 protein sequence reads: CASSVEVPNSPLHF. The nucleotide sequence is given as TGTGCCAGCAGCGTAGAAGTCCCCAATTCACCCCTCCACTTT. The V gene is TRBV9 and the J gene is TRBJ1-6; no confident D gene assignment can be made. V lost 0 bases and J lost 7 bases; the stretch between them is 8 bases long. Including the terminal cysteine and phenylalanine, the CDR3 comprises 14 residues. Of all the DNA, just the CDR3 is kept, 42 bases in frame from base 1. CDR1 and CDR2, per the germline V gene, are SGDLS and YYNGEE. The CDR3 plus the reference TRBV9 and TRBJ1-6 genes for the other parts give the full variable domain: DSGVTQTPKHLITATGQRVTLRCSPRSGDLSVYWYQQSLDQGLQFLIQYYNGEERAKGNILERFSAQQFPDLHSELNLSSLELGDSALYFCASSVEVPNSPLHFGNGTRLTVT.